This T cell receptor beta chain is from a study of regulatory T cells in long-lasting Graves disease (TCRdb year 2021). Looking at the study overall: To count as having persistent Graves' disease, a patient had to have received antithyroid drug treatment for over 5 years with TSH receptor autoantibodies remaining persistently positive. Persistent Graves' disease patients were compared with newly diagnosed Graves' disease patients by peripheral blood TCR sequencing and RNA sequencing. The study was registered as a clinical trial and conducted in China. A total of about 33 samples were covered by TCR sequencing, comprising approximately 13 persistent and about 20 newly diagnosed Graves' disease patients. Antithyroid drugs had been taken for approximately ten years on average by persistent Graves' disease patients in the clinical cohort.

The investigation overall reported the following: The authors acknowledged the small sample size as a limitation that may reduce accuracy. A larger number of public clonotypes was shared among persistent patients (more than 2,500) than among newly diagnosed patients (roughly 980). Sequencing and analysis were limited to the TCR beta chain. Persistent Graves' disease patients showed lower TCR Shannon entropy and fewer highly expanded clones than newly diagnosed patients, suggesting clonal expansion. Peripheral blood alone was examined, since thyroid tissue, which constituted the primary lesion, could not be accessed.

Library construction relied on multiplex PCR. For sequencing, an Illumina HiSeq 4000 was employed. iRepertoire HTBI primers and Arm-PCR amplification of CDR3 regions were used to construct TCR beta libraries. PCR products were gel purified before sequencing. The study's processing was this. Gene usage analysis of CDR3 amino acid clonotypes relied on the 60 or so TRBV and 13 to 15 TRBJ segments identified across samples. COPE and FqMerger were used to merge filtered high-quality paired reads into contigs. BLAST was used to align contigs to the IMGT TRBV, TRBD and TRBJ reference genes, and CDR3 was defined following IMGT. Any clonotype with a frequency above 0.1% was counted as a highly expanded clone. Shannon entropy was used to measure repertoire diversity, and the Gini coefficient was used to measure V-J evenness. A clonotype was considered public if more than one individual shared it. Using fastp at Q25 and MiXCR, TCRdb reprocessed the public reads and kept productive beta chains. Each record represents a unique CDR3 protein, reported with the most common genes and DNA among its rows. TCRdb's processing, not the authors' own work, is the source of the V and J calls. For this sample there are hundreds of thousands of distinct CDR3 sequences; roughly 21% appear just once. The biggest ten clones account for over 6% of the sample.

This clonotype occurred a few times. The specificity of this receptor is unknown. Per-nucleotide qualities are absent, and no much larger clonotype sits a single base away. This specimen's time point label, interpreted: persistent/refractory GD, antithyroid drugs over 5 years with positive TRAb. RNA was extracted from PBMCs in TRIzol for both TCR sequencing and RNA sequencing. The diagnosis of Graves' disease was made according to American Thyroid Association guidelines. The patients came from an endocrinology department in Xi'an, China. Each patient gave approximately 10 milliliters of peripheral blood, collected in an EDTA anticoagulant tube. PBMCs were isolated by Ficoll Paque Plus density gradient separation without further T cell sorting. An Agilent 2100 Bioanalyzer and agarose gel were used to check RNA quality, while a NanoDrop 2000 measured RNA concentration. The material sequenced was peripheral blood mononuclear cells (PBMCs), taken when the disease was refractory, from a patient treated with antithyroid drugs. This TCR came from a female donor with Graves disease.

The CDR3 in this case is CASSLGGWRSGNTEAFF. At the DNA level, the sequence is TGTGCCAGCAGCTTAGGTGGATGGAGGTCGGGGAACACTGAAGCTTTCTTT. This receptor chain uses TRBV7-9 and TRBJ1-1, with the D gene not clear enough to name. The germline V gene (reference sequence) yields SEHNR for CDR1 and FQNEAQ for CDR2. V is pared back by 1 base and J by 1 base, with 16 bases lying between the germline termini. Counted from cysteine to phenylalanine, this CDR3 has 17 amino acids. Only CDR3 DNA remains: 51 bases, in frame from the first base.